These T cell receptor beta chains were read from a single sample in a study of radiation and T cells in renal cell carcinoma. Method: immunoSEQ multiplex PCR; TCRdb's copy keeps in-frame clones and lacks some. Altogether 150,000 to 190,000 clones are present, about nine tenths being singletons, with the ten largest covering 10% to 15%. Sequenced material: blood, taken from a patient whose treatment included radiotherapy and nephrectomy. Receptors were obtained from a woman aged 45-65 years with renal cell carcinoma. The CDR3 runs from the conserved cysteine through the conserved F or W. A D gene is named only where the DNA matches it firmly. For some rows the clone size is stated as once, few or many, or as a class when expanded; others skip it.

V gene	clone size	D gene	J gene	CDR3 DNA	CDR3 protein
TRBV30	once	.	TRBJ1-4	TGTGCCTGGAGTGTACTTCGCGGGTCAACTAATGAAAAACTGTTTTTT	CAWSVLRGSTNEKLFF
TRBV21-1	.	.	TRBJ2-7	TGTGCCAGCATGGGGTACTCCTACGAGCAGTACTTC	CASMGYSYEQYF
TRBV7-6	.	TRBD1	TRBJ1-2	TGTGCCAGCAGCCTGGGACAGAATAACTATGGCTACACCTTC	CASSLGQNNYGYTF
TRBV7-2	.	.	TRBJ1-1	TGTGCCAGCAGCTTGACCATGGACACTGAAGCTTTCTTT	CASSLTMDTEAFF
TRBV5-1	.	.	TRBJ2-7	TGCGCCAGCAGCGAGCAAACTAATTCCTACGAGCAGTACTTC	CASSEQTNSYEQYF
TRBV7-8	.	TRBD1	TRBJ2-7	TGTGCCAGCAGCACCCGACAGGGTGGGACGTACGAGCAGTACTTC	CASSTRQGGTYEQYF
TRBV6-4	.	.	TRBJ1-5	TGTGCCAGGAGAGGACAGCCTAGCAATCAGCCCCAGCATTTT	CARRGQPSNQPQHF
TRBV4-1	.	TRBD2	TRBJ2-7	TGCGCCAGCAGCCAACTAACGACTAGCGGGGTTTCCTACGAGCAGTACTTC	CASSQLTTSGVSYEQYF
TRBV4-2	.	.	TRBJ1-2	TGTGCCAGCAGCCAAGAGACAGTGTCTAACTATGGCTACACCTTC	CASSQETVSNYGYTF
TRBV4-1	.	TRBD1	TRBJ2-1	TGCGCCAGCAGCCAAGGCTGGGGTACAGGGGGCAATGAGCAGTTCTTC	CASSQGWGTGGNEQFF
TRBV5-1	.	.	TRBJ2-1	TGCGCCAGCAGCCTTCCCGGGCCCGTAAATGAGCAGTTCTTC	CASSLPGPVNEQFF
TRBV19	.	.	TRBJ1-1	TGTGCCAGTAGCACGACAGCAAACACTGAAGCTTTCTTT	CASSTTANTEAFF
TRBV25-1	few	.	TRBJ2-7	TGTGCCAGCAGTTCTGGGCCGGGAGAGCAGTACTTC	CASSSGPGEQYF
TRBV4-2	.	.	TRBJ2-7	TGTGCCAGCAGCCAAGATTTGGGCCTCCCGCCCTACGAGCAGTACTTC	CASSQDLGLPPYEQYF
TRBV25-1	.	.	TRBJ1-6	TGTGCCAGCAGTGGGCCCCAATCACCCCTCCACTTT	CASSGPQSPLHF
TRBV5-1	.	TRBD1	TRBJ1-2	TGCGCCAGCAGCAGTCTATTTTCCCGGGACAGGGGTATAGATGGCTACACCTTC	CASSSLFSRDRGIDGYTF
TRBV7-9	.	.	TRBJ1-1	TGTGCCAGCAGCTTCAGTGTGAACACTGAAGCTTTCTTT	CASSFSVNTEAFF
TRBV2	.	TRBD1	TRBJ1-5	TGTGCCAGCAGTGATCAGGGGGCCGACAATCAGCCCCAGCATTTT	CASSDQGADNQPQHF
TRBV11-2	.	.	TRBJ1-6	TGTGCCAGCAGCTTAGATTGGGGCCCAAATTCACCCCTCCACTTT	CASSLDWGPNSPLHF
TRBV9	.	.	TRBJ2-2	TGTGCCAGCAGCGTAGGGGACGGGGAGCTGTTTTTT	CASSVGDGELFF
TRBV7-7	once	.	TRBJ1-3	TGTGCTAGCAGCTTAGGAGCACCCGGCTCTGGAAACACCATATATTTT	CASSLGAPGSGNTIYF
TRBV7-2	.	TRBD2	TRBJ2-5	TGTGCCAGCAGCTTAGGAGGGCTAGCGGGGTCACAAGAGACCCAGTACTTC	CASSLGGLAGSQETQYF
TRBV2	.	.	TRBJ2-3	TGTGCCAGCAGCTCTGGACTCGCTACAGATACGCAGTATTTT	CASSSGLATDTQYF
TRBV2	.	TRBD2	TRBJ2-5	TGTGCCAGCAGTGAATGGGGTCTAGCGGGGGGGCGGACCCAGTACTTC	CASSEWGLAGGRTQYF
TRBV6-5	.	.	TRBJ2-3	TGTGCCAGCATCTCCAAACGGGGGAGCACAGATACGCAGTATTTT	CASISKRGSTDTQYF
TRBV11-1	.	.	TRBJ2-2	TGTGCCAGCAGCTCAAGGGCGGGCCCATTTACGGACACCGGGGAGCTGTTTTTT	CASSSRAGPFTDTGELFF
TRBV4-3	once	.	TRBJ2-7	TGCGCCAGCAGCCTTTCTTTCCGGGACACCTCCTACGAGCAGTACTTC	CASSLSFRDTSYEQYF
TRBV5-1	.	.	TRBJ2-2	TGCGCCAGCAGCGGCACCGGGGAGCTGTTTTTT	CASSGTGELFF
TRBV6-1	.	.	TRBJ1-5	TGTGCCAGCAGTGAAAGTCCTGACCAGCCCCAGCATTTT	CASSESPDQPQHF